What follows are 29 T cell receptor beta chains derived from one specimen sequenced in a study of breast tumors, draining lymph nodes, adjacent tissues. TCRdb reanalysed the multiplex PCR reads using MiXCR and keeps one entry per CDR3 protein. The top ten hold over 0.95% of the sample, which has around 290,000 distinct CDR3 sequences, roughly 30% seen once. Samples came from axillary lymph nodes draining the breast cancer. Sequences were obtained from axillary lymph node tissue. The receptors stem from a female donor with breast cancer. Some clones in this sample may be carry-over from other donors' samples.

This clonotype was detected only once. Just one base apart from a much larger clone, this may be a read error. The CDR3 sequence is CVSASGQGAYEKLFF. The CDR3 coding sequence is TGTGTCAGCGCCTCGGGACAGGGGGCTTATGAAAAACTGTTTTTT. V gene TRBV18 combines with J gene TRBJ1-4, with 12 bases that match TRBD1. The CDR3 sequence is 15 residues long. The germline gives CDR1 KGHSH, CDR2 LQKENI.

This clonotype has a count of ten or more. This chain connects TRBV11-2 to TRBJ2-1; TRBD2 might be the D (6 bases). The germline V and J ends were trimmed by 2 bases and 9 bases, with 23 bases remaining between them. This CDR3 comprises 17 residues. The germline V gene encodes CDR1 SGHAT and CDR2 FQNNGV. This CDR3 is CASSLYAGDGGSGEQFF. CDR3 DNA: TGTGCCAGCAGCTTATACGCCGGGGACGGGGGATCCGGTGAGCAGTTCTTC.

Notes on this clonotype: A much larger clone differs from this one at a single base, so this may be a read error. Because the CDR3 is missing its conserved closing phenylalanine or tryptophan, this is likely a read error. CDR3 bases: TGTGCCAGCAGTTACCCCGGACAGGGAGGGTCACCCCTCCACCTT. This encodes CASSYPGQGGSPLHL. The chain couples TRBV6-6 to TRBJ1-6; 8 positions agree with TRBD1. V lost 2 bases, J lost 10 bases, and 7 bases stayed unmatched. Germline loops: CDR1 MNHNY, CDR2 SVGAGI (reference sequence). CDR3 length: 15 residues.

This clonotype was seen many times. The CDR3 spells CASSGSHQETQYF. The CDR3, as DNA: TGTGCCAGCAGCGGGAGTCACCAAGAGACCCAGTACTTC. V gene TRBV9 combines with J gene TRBJ2-5, with D unresolved. CDR1 is SGDLS and CDR2 is YYNGEE in the germline V gene. Trimming pared 3 bases from V and 0 bases from J, leaving 6 bases between. The CDR3 sequence is 13 residues long.

This clonotype was counted at least ten times. The V and J genes are TRBV5-8 and TRBJ2-3; TRBD2 might be the D (7 bases). Germline V gene lookup returns CDR1 SGHTS and CDR2 YDEGEE. CDR3 length equals 14 residues. V lost 1 base and J 4 bases, leaving 10 bases between the germline ends. DNA of the CDR3: TGTGCCAGCAGCTTGCAGGGGAGGGCAGATACGCAGTATTTT. It is translated as CASSLQGRADTQYF.

Concerning this clonotype itself: At one boundary the junction diverges from the germline segment, which might be a read error. This CDR3 reads CATSDLAGGQGTQYF. CDR3 nucleotides: TGTGCCACCAGTGATCTAGCGGGAGGACAAGGGACCCAGTACTTC. The gene calls are TRBV24-1 and TRBJ2-5, with 11 bases lining up with TRBD2. Per germline, CDR1 KGHDR and CDR2 SFDVKD. CDR3 size: 15 residues.

This clonotype was counted at least ten times. The chain employs TRBV19 and TRBJ2-7, with 7 bases matching TRBD1. Unmatched junction bases numbered 7, after V lost 4 bases and J lost 1 base. In germline, CDR1 is LNHDA, CDR2 SQIVND (reference sequence). The CDR3 sequence is 15 residues long. The CDR3 coding sequence is TGTGCCAGTAGTACAAGGACAGGTAGGTCCTACGAGCAGTACTTC. It is translated as CASSTRTGRSYEQYF.

Ten or more counts support this clonotype. The chain combines TRBV7-3 with TRBJ2-2; no clear D. The CDR3 spans 14 residues. V gave up 3 bases and J gave up 7 bases, with 12 bases separating them. Germline V gene data show CDR1 as SGHTA and CDR2 as FQGTGA. The CDR3, as DNA: TGTGCCAGCAGCTTTCAAGGGCCTGGCGGGGAGCTGTTTTTT. It specifies CASSFQGPGGELFF.

The chain links TRBV9 to TRBJ1-1; D unresolved. The ends were cut back, 0 bases at V and 3 bases at J, with 6 bases in the middle. The CDR3 loop spans 13 amino acids. Germline CDR1 reads SGDLS; CDR2 reads YYNGEE. The CDR3 protein is CASSVGSYTEAFF. The DNA for the CDR3 is TGTGCCAGCAGCGTAGGCAGTTACACTGAAGCTTTCTTT.

Many counts were recorded for this clonotype. The chain uses TRBV7-3 and TRBJ2-2; no reliable D call. In germline, CDR1 is SGHTA, CDR2 FQGTGA. V was trimmed by 4 bases and J by 1 base, leaving 13 bases between them. The CDR3 covers 16 residues. The CDR3 DNA reads as TGTGCCAGCAGCTCCCGAACCCCCCGGAACACCGGGGAGCTGTTTTTT. It is translated as CASSSRTPRNTGELFF.

The chain links TRBV18 to TRBJ1-3; D is ambiguous. V lost 2 bases to trimming and J lost 0 bases, with 5 bases between them. This CDR3 spans 14 amino acids. Germline CDR1 and CDR2: KGHSH and LQKENI. CDR3 in amino acids: CASSPGVSGNTIYF. The CDR3 coding sequence is TGTGCCAGCTCACCAGGAGTCTCTGGAAACACCATATATTTT. The complete variable domain, with remaining parts taken from reference TRBV18 and TRBJ1-3, reads NAGVMQNPRHLVRRRGQEARLRCSPMKGHSHVYWYRQLPEEGLKFMVYLQKENIIDESGMPKERFSAEFPKEGPSILRIQQVVRGDSAAYFCASSPGVSGNTIYFGEGSWLTVV.

The chain couples TRBV6-1 to TRBJ1-6; 7 nucleotides match TRBD1. This CDR3 contains 12 residues. V was pared by 4 bases and J by 16 bases, with 7 bases of the junction left unmatched. CDR1 is MNHNS and CDR2 is SASEGT in the germline V gene. The CDR3 bases are TGTGCCAGCAGTGGGGAGGGGGCTTCTCTCCACTTT. It translates to CASSGEGASLHF.

With regard to this clonotype: The junction does not match germline at one end; this may be a read error. The chain carries TRBV5-8 and TRBJ1-4; perhaps TRBD1 as D (6 bases). The germline CDR1 and CDR2 sequences are SGHTS and YDEGEE. This CDR3 has 15 amino acids. CDR3 nucleotides: TGTGCCAACAGCGAAGGGTTTACAGGGAGTGAAAAACTGTTCTTT. Its protein is CANSEGFTGSEKLFF.

In regard to this clonotype: This may stem from a read error, because a much larger clone lies one nucleotide away. In DNA, the CDR3 is TGTGCCAGCAGCTTCATACAGGGGCCCTACGAGCAGTACTTC. It translates to CASSFIQGPYEQYF. The rearrangement uses TRBV11-2 and TRBJ2-7, with 7 bases lining up with TRBD1. CDR3 length: 14 amino acids. V dropped 3 bases and J dropped 2; count of bases not matched to a gene: 4. In germline, CDR1 is SGHAT, CDR2 FQNNGV.

This clonotype came up a few times. CDR3 residues: CASSQGHSGNTIYF. In nucleotides, the CDR3 is TGTGCCAGCAGCCAAGGCCACTCTGGAAACACCATATATTTT. The rearrangement links TRBV3-1 to TRBJ1-3; no clear D. CDR3 size: 14 residues. Trimming shortened V by 1 base and J by 0 bases, and 4 bases separated the two germline ends. Germline assignment: CDR1 LGHDT and CDR2 YNNKEL (reference sequence).

The V gene is TRBV12-3 or TRBV12-4, the J gene TRBJ2-3; the match to TRBD2 covers 11 bases. This CDR3 is 13 amino acids long. V was pared by 3 bases and J by 7 bases, with 0 bases of the junction left unmatched. Here the CDR3 DNA reads TGTGCCAGCAGTTTGACTAGCGGGAATACGCAGTATTTT. Protein sequence: CASSLTSGNTQYF.

At least ten counts were recorded for this clonotype. DNA for the CDR3: TGTGCCAGCAGCTTAGCGACAGGGTTAATGAAAGAGACCCAGTACTTC. This gives the protein CASSLATGLMKETQYF. The chain joins TRBV11-3 to TRBJ2-5, with 7 bases lining up with TRBD1. The CDR3 consists of 16 residues. The germline CDR1 and CDR2 sequences are SGHNT and YENEEA. V lost 1 base and J lost 3; bases outside the gene matches: 8.

This clonotype was observed many times. This chain joins TRBV4-1 and TRBJ2-5; 11 bases fit TRBD2. Losses at the gene ends were 1 base for V and 3 bases for J; bases not matched to a gene: 10. In germline, CDR1 is MGHRA, CDR2 YSYEKL. The CDR3 sequence is 18 residues long. The CDR3 reads CASSQGHTSGSVKETQYF. The CDR3 DNA sequence: TGCGCCAGCAGCCAAGGTCATACTAGCGGGAGTGTCAAAGAGACCCAGTACTTC.

This clonotype was recorded many times. J is TRBJ2-5 and V is TRBV20-1; 13 bases are a match to TRBD2. Germline V gene sequence: CDR1 DFQATT, CDR2 SNEGSKA (reference sequence). This CDR3 has 16 amino acids. J gave up 5 bases and V 0 bases, and 6 bases lay outside the gene matches. CDR3 in amino acids: CSARDGGLAGRETQYF. The CDR3 nucleotides are TGCAGTGCTAGAGATGGGGGACTAGCGGGACGGGAGACCCAGTACTTC.

This clonotype was seen many times. This chain links TRBV6-5 with TRBJ2-3; 9 bases are shared with TRBD2. This CDR3 is built from 16 residues. The germline V gene has CDR1 MNHEY and CDR2 SVGAGI. V lost 0 bases to trimming and J lost 2 bases; unmatched junction nucleotides: 3. Here the CDR3 reads CASSYSTSGPTDTQYF. CDR3 sequence (DNA): TGTGCCAGCAGTTACTCGACTAGCGGCCCCACAGATACGCAGTATTTT.

This clonotype was detected many times. The genes are TRBV4-2 and TRBJ2-7, with D perhaps TRBD1 (6 bases). The CDR3 has 14 amino acids. Looked up from germline, CDR1 is LGHNA and CDR2 is YNFKEQ. Trimming took off 4 bases at V and 5 bases at J, with 15 bases between the two ends. As DNA, the CDR3 is TGTGCCAGCAGCCCCCCGGGACAACCCCACGAGCAGTACTTC. Encoded protein: CASSPPGQPHEQYF.

This clonotype has a handful of counts. This chain links TRBV28 with TRBJ2-3, with D tentatively TRBD1 (6 bases). Trimming left V 6 bases short and J 0 bases short, with 16 bases between. CDR3 length: 16 amino acids. Germline V gene lookup returns CDR1 MDHEN and CDR2 SYDVKM. The CDR3 is CASSPLTGISTDTQYF. The CDR3 DNA reads as TGTGCCAGCAGCCCTCTCACAGGGATCAGCACAGATACGCAGTATTTT.

The rearrangement joins TRBV15 to TRBJ2-7; possibly TRBD2 for D (7 bases). The V end was cut by 9 bases, the J end by 7 bases, with 19 bases between. Germline CDR1 LNHNV, CDR2 YYDKDF (reference sequence). The CDR3 has 13 residues. The CDR3 DNA is TGTGCCACGGGCCCCGGGGGGCTGGGAGAGCAGTACTTC. Amino acids: CATGPGGLGEQYF.

A remark on this clonotype: One base away lies a much larger clone, so this may be a sequencing read error. The chain has TRBV12-3 or TRBV12-4 and TRBJ1-5; D not resolved. The CDR3 consists of 15 residues. The CDR3 is CAGSFSPKSNQPQHF. CDR3 sequence (DNA): TGTGCCGGCAGTTTCAGTCCGAAAAGCAATCAGCCCCAGCATTTT.

This clonotype was seen more than once but under ten times. V usage is TRBV18 and J usage is TRBJ2-5; D gene uncertain. V lost 3 bases and J 2 bases, leaving 4 bases between the germline ends. The CDR3 covers 12 residues. Per germline, CDR1 KGHSH and CDR2 LQKENI. The CDR3 here is CASSPTQETQYF. The CDR3 DNA reads TGTGCCAGCTCACCGACTCAAGAGACCCAGTACTTC.

Concerning this clonotype: A much larger clone differs from this one at a single base, so this may be a read error. The V and J genes are TRBV20-1 and TRBJ2-7; 9 positions agree with TRBD1. V shed 1 base, J shed 6 bases, and the junction held 7 bases outside the gene matches. The CDR3 is made up of 14 amino acids. CDR1 DFQATT and CDR2 SNEGSKA come from the germline V gene (reference sequence). The CDR3 protein is CSARAGTGWSEQYF. In nucleotides, the CDR3 is TGCAGTGCTAGAGCCGGGACAGGGTGGTCCGAGCAGTACTTC.

On this clonotype itself: This clone may be a read error of a much larger clone one base away. Because it lacks the conserved phenylalanine or tryptophan at the end, this CDR3 is likely a read error. This chain connects TRBV5-4 to TRBJ2-1, with 7 bases identical to TRBD1. J gave up 3 bases and V 4 bases, and 7 bases lay outside the gene matches. The CDR3 sequence is 15 residues long. Germline-derived CDR1 and CDR2 are SGHNT and YYREEE (reference sequence). CDR3: CASSSLTGHYNEQFV. The CDR3 nucleotides read TGTGCCAGCAGCAGCCTGACAGGGCACTACAATGAGCAGTTCGTC.

This clonotype was detected many times. The chain employs TRBV20-1 and TRBJ2-7, with a possible D match to TRBD1 (6 bases). The germline V gene has CDR1 DFQATT and CDR2 SNEGSKA (reference sequence). V was clipped by 1 base and J by 0 bases, with 10 bases between them. The CDR3 consists of 14 residues. CDR3 region: CSARGTDNSYEQYF. CDR3 in DNA: TGCAGTGCTAGAGGGACAGACAACTCCTACGAGCAGTACTTC.

J is TRBJ1-2 and V is TRBV29-1; 8 nucleotides agree with TRBD1. Germline values: CDR1 SQVTM, CDR2 ANQGSEA. The CDR3 sequence is 11 residues long. In DNA form, the CDR3 reads TGCAGGTCTACAGGGGGCTATGGCTACACCTTC. Its translation is CRSTGGYGYTF.